The 19 T cell receptor beta chains reported below all come from one sample, sequenced in a study of CD8+ T cells in alopecia areata. In each case, RNA was isolated and then reverse transcribed into cDNA as the sequencing template. Clones were sequenced by immunoSEQ multiplex PCR, and TCRdb holds only the in-frame ones, with some missing. Reported are 200,000 to 300,000 clones, none seen only once; the ten largest carry 1.2%. Markers including CD4, CD8alpha, NKG2D and NKG2ACE guided sorting of pooled cutaneous lymph node cells. The sample comprised CD4+ T cells sorted from a lymph node. The receptors here all came from a C3H/HeJ mouse with alopecia areata. Mouse MHC haplotype: H2-k.

This clone has more than one count but fewer than ten. The gene names given are mouse names. With the read ending 4 residues before the CDR3 end, the germline J gene is used to fill in that end. This sample includes further DNA sequences coding for the same CDR3. The chain has TRBV1 and TRBJ2-7, with 9 nucleotides matching TRBD1. The germline V gene encodes CDR1 NSQYPW and CDR2 LRSPGD (reference sequence). This CDR3 region has 14 residues. V lost 1 base, J lost 3 bases, and 1 base stayed unmatched. Partial CDR3 DNA: TGCACCTGCAGTGCAGCGACAGGGGGCTAT. Its translation: CTCSAATGGY. In full, the CDR3 reads CTCSAATGGYEQYF.

The sample holds a few counts of this clone. Gene names are mouse gene names. CDR3 region: CASSQYISAETLYF. CDR3 DNA, as far as it was read: TGTGCCAGCAGCCAGTACATTAGTGCAGAA. The V gene is TRBV5, the J gene TRBJ2-3; D is uncertain. The read terminates 4 residues before the CDR3 end, so the remaining end is supplied by the germline J gene. The CDR3 runs to 14 residues. The V end lost 3 bases, the J end lost 0 bases, and 7 bases lay between the germline ends. Per germline, CDR1 LGHNA and CDR2 YNLKQL (reference sequence).

Remarks on this clone: The genes are named according to mouse. The read ends 4 residues before the CDR3 terminus; that terminus is restored from the germline J gene. The chain couples TRBV14 to TRBJ2-3; a weak D match, TRBD2 (6 bases). Deletions cut 5 bases from V and 0 bases from J, with 13 bases between. CDR1 and CDR2 from the germline V gene are SGHDT and FRDEAV. This CDR3 has 15 amino acids. CDR3 sequence: CASSLTGISAETLYF. The sequenced part of the CDR3 DNA is TGTGCCAGCAGCCTCACTGGGATAAGTGCAGAA.

The sample holds a few counts of this clone. Here the gene names and germline are mouse. The read comes to an end 4 residues before the CDR3 does, leaving the germline J gene to fill in the end. This rearrangement joins TRBV19 to TRBJ2-3, with 10 bases lining up with TRBD1. V lost 2 bases and J lost 1; bases outside the gene matches: 4. Germline CDR1 and CDR2: FNHDT and SITEND (reference sequence). The CDR3 length is 16 residues. CDR3 in amino acids: CASSIWDRGRAETLYF. CDR3 bases read: TGTGCCAGCAGTATTTGGGACAGGGGCCGTGCAGAA.

Comments on this clone: The gene names given are mouse names. Coverage ceases 4 residues before the CDR3 finishes, and the germline J gene fills in the end. This rearrangement joins TRBV5 to TRBJ2-7; 12 bases agree with TRBD2. The CDR3 consists of 15 residues. Germline CDR1 is LGHNA and CDR2 is YNLKQL (reference sequence). CDR3 residues: CASSQGLGGQYEQYF. The DNA read from the CDR3 is TGTGCCAGCAGCCAAGGACTGGGGGGGCAGTAT.

The table lists this clone with a few counts. Here the gene names and germline are mouse. With the read ending 4 residues before the CDR3 end, the germline J gene is used to fill in that end. The chain is built from TRBV13-1 and TRBJ2-7; the D gene is possibly TRBD2 (6 bases). Germline loops: CDR1 NSHNY, CDR2 SYGAGN. Trimming took 2 bases from V and 0 from J, leaving 9 bases between them. CDR3 length equals 14 residues. The sequenced CDR3 bases are TGTGCCAGCAGTGAGGGCTGGGGCTCCTAT. This sequence encodes CASSEGWGSY. In full, the CDR3 reads CASSEGWGSYEQYF.

Only a few counts were recorded for this clone. Any gene name here is a mouse gene name. The CDR3 extends 3 residues past the end of the read, so its final part is completed from the germline J gene. Within the sample, other DNA sequences also encode this same CDR3. This sequence joins TRBV1 and TRBJ1-6; TRBD1 is a possible D gene (5 bases). TRBJ1-6 is flagged as an ORF with uncertain function. V gave up 1 base and J gave up 2 bases, with 6 bases separating them. There are 15 residues in the CDR3. Germline loops: CDR1 NSQYPW, CDR2 LRSPGD (reference sequence). The DNA read from the CDR3 is TGCACCTGCAGTGCAGGGGGACCCTATAATTCGCCC. Amino acids: CTCSAGGPYNSP. The whole CDR3 protein reads CTCSAGGPYNSPLYF.

Note on this clone: The gene symbols are mouse symbols. The read gets to within 4 residues of the CDR3 end, and the germline J gene fills in the rest. The chain couples TRBV13-1 to TRBJ2-3; 10 nucleotides line up with TRBD1. CDR3 length: 15 amino acids. Per germline, CDR1 NSHNY and CDR2 SYGAGN. V shed 2 bases, J shed 3 bases, and the junction held 3 bases outside the gene matches. This CDR3 is CASSETGQGAETLYF. The CDR3 DNA, read in part, is TGTGCCAGCAGTGAAACGGGACAGGGGGCAGAA.

This clone came up a few times. Germline and genes: mouse. The sequence runs out 4 residues before the end of the CDR3; the remainder is reconstructed from the germline J gene. Other DNA sequences within the sample encode an identical CDR3. The chain is built from TRBV13-3 and TRBJ2-7; TRBD2 matches at 7 bases. J lost 2 bases, V lost 0 bases, and 2 bases had no gene match. Germline CDR1 is NNHDY and CDR2 is SYVADS. CDR3 length equals 14 residues. CDR3 region: CASSDGGGTYEQYF. CDR3 bases read: TGTGCCAGCAGTGATGGGGGGGGGACCTAT.

In this sample, this clone turned up a few times. Germline and genes here are mouse. The read is 4 residues too short to cover the CDR3 end, so that end is filled in from the germline J gene. The chain combines TRBV19 with TRBJ1-2, with 7 bases matching TRBD1. Germline V gives CDR1 FNHDT, CDR2 SITEND (reference sequence). The CDR3 extends over 13 amino acids. The CDR3 bases that were read are TGTGCCAGCAGTATAGTGAGGGGGCGC. Its protein product is CASSIVRGR. The whole CDR3 is CASSIVRGRDYTF.

This clone was seen more than once but under ten times. One base away lies a much larger clone, so this may be a sequencing read error. Gene names denote mouse genes. The DNA ends 4 residues before the CDR3 does, and the rest of the CDR3 is filled in from the germline J gene. The chain joins TRBV13-1 to TRBJ2-5; D is uncertain. Trimming shortened V by 4 bases and J by 0 bases, and 3 bases separated the two germline ends. The CDR3 has 12 residues. Germline CDR1 is NSHNY and CDR2 is SYGAGN. CDR3 bases read: TGTGCCAGCAGTCAAAACCAAGAC. Amino acids: CASSQNQD. The whole CDR3 protein reads CASSQNQDTQYF.

This clone occurred a few times. Gene names refer to mouse genes. The read ends 4 residues early relative to the CDR3; the germline J gene fills the gap. Other nucleotide sequences from this sample produce the same CDR3. The genes are TRBV1 and TRBJ2-7; D gene unclear. This CDR3 region has 12 residues. The germline V gene encodes CDR1 NSQYPW and CDR2 LRSPGD (reference sequence). The CDR3 loop is CTCSAAEYEQYF. Partial CDR3 DNA: TGCACCTGCAGTGCAGCAGAGTAT.

Details on this clone: Gene names follow the mouse nomenclature. The sequenced fragment ends 4 residues before the CDR3 boundary, so the rest is inferred from the germline J gene. The chain combines TRBV1 with TRBJ2-1; a weak D match, TRBD2 (5 bases). With 2 bases removed from V and 2 bases from J, the gap between germline ends came to 7 bases. This CDR3 contains 14 residues. From germline, CDR1 is NSQYPW and CDR2 LRSPGD (reference sequence). The CDR3 DNA, read in part, is TGCACCTGCAGTGCACGCTGGGACTATGCT. Its translation is CTCSARWDYA. Given in full, the CDR3 is CTCSARWDYAEQFF.

In its sample, this clone was seen a few times. Genes here carry mouse names. The read ends 4 residues shy of where the CDR3 ends; the end is completed using the germline J gene. The rearrangement uses TRBV13-1 and TRBJ2-3; 8 bases map to TRBD2. The CDR3 contains 15 residues. The germline CDR1 and CDR2 sequences are NSHNY and SYGAGN. V lost 1 base and J lost 3; bases outside the gene matches: 4. The CDR3 spells CASSDRGGRAETLYF. The sequenced CDR3 bases are TGTGCCAGCAGTGATCGGGGGGGCAGGGCAGAA.

This clone was counted only a few times. Gene names follow the mouse nomenclature. The missing CDR3 end, 4 residues past where the read stops, is filled in from the germline J gene. The chain joins TRBV19 to TRBJ2-7; TRBD1 matches 8 bases. In germline, CDR1 is FNHDT, CDR2 SITEND (reference sequence). The CDR3 consists of 14 residues. The CDR3 sequence is CASIPGTGRYEQYF. The DNA read from the CDR3 is TGTGCCAGCATCCCCGGGACAGGAAGATAT.

This clone has only a few counts. Gene and germline names: mouse. The read finishes 4 residues shy of the CDR3 end, and the germline J gene is used to complete it. This specimen includes other DNA sequences encoding the same CDR3. This chain links TRBV13-1 with TRBJ2-3; 9 bases align to TRBD1. V lost 5 bases to trimming and J lost 1 base; unmatched junction nucleotides: 2. This CDR3 is built from 14 residues. Germline V gene data show CDR1 as NSHNY and CDR2 as SYGAGN. The DNA read from the CDR3 is TGTGCCAGCAGGGACAGGGGTGGTGCAGAA. Its protein is CASRDRGGAE. The entire CDR3 protein is CASRDRGGAETLYF.

As regards this clone: Gene names refer to mouse genes. The CDR3 goes on 4 residues after the read ends, and that part is filled in from the germline J gene. The V call is TRBV13-2, the J call TRBJ1-2; TRBD1 is a possible D gene (5 bases). The CDR3 contains 15 residues. The V gene lost 0 bases and the J gene lost 2 bases, with 11 bases spanning the gap. The germline V gene has CDR1 NNHNN and CDR2 SYGAGS (reference sequence). The CDR3 loop reads CASGDARRDNSDYTF. The part of the CDR3 DNA that was read is TGTGCCAGCGGTGATGCCCGCAGGGATAACTCC.

This clone was observed at least ten times. The germline and genes are mouse ones. The missing CDR3 end, 4 residues past where the read stops, is filled in from the germline J gene. The chain carries TRBV17 and TRBJ2-2; no definite D call. The CDR3 length is 14 residues. The V end lost 0 bases, the J end lost 0 bases, and 2 bases lay between the germline ends. CDR1 and CDR2 from the germline V gene are MNHDT and YYDKIL. The CDR3 bases that were read are TGTGCTAGCAGTAGAGAAGCAAACACCGGG. This sequence encodes CASSREANTG. The full CDR3 reads CASSREANTGQLYF.

Points on this clone: The gene names given are mouse names. The read terminates 4 residues ahead of where the CDR3 ends, so the germline J gene completes it. The chain uses TRBV29 and TRBJ2-5; a possible D gene is TRBD2 (6 bases). The germline V gene encodes CDR1 MSHET and CDR2 SYDVDS. CDR3 length: 13 amino acids. CDR3 protein: CASSLRGEDTQYF. CDR3 DNA, as far as it was read: TGTGCTAGCAGTTTACGGGGGGAAGAC.